The 30 T cell receptor beta chains in this list originate from one sample, sequenced in a study of T cells in Graves' hyperthyroidism and ophthalmopathy. RNA transcripts gave rise to amplified TCR beta CDR3 regions. TCR CDR3 underwent first-round RT-PCR with the HTBI primer set. Via MiXCR, TCRdb re-called the multiplex PCR reads, giving one row per CDR3 protein. The sample has 500,000 or so distinct CDR3 sequences; under 20% are singletons. Sequences were obtained from blood. These receptors were obtained from a woman aged 18 to 35 with Graves' ophthalmopathy.

The table lists this clonotype with many counts. The rearrangement uses TRBV27 and TRBJ2-2; no definite D call. This CDR3 is built from 15 residues. Between the trimmed V and J ends, which lost 5 bases and 0 bases, there was a span of 10 bases. Germline CDR1 reads MNHEY; CDR2 reads SMNVEV (reference sequence). The CDR3 coding sequence is TGTGCCAGCAGTACAGTCTACGCGAACACCGGGGAGCTGTTTTTT. It encodes CASSTVYANTGELFF.

This clonotype was recorded many times. The CDR3 region has the DNA TGTGCCAGCAGTGAAGGGGGAACCTACGAGCAGTACTTC. It translates to CASSEGGTYEQYF. The chain combines TRBV2 with TRBJ2-7; D gene unclear. The CDR3 runs 13 residues. Germline CDR1 and CDR2: SNHLY and FYNNEI. V gave up 1 base and J gave up 2 bases, with 6 bases separating them.

The sample holds many counts of this clonotype. This chain uses TRBV12-3 or TRBV12-4 with TRBJ1-2, with D uncertain. The CDR3 is made up of 11 amino acids. Trimming cost V 6 bases and J 6 bases, with 8 bases left between them. The CDR3, as DNA: TGTGCCAGCAGCCCGGGAAATGGCTACACCTTC. It is translated as CASSPGNGYTF.

There are many counts of this clonotype. The chain carries TRBV9 and TRBJ1-1, with 8 bases identical to TRBD1. The CDR3 has 14 residues. Trimming took 0 bases from V and 4 from J; bases not matched to a gene: 2. Looked up from germline, CDR1 is SGDLS and CDR2 is YYNGEE. The CDR3 DNA is TGTGCCAGCAGCGTAGGGACAGGGAGCACTGAAGCTTTCTTT. Protein product: CASSVGTGSTEAFF.

Concerning this clonotype itself: A much larger clonotype is one base distant, so this may be a read error. This sequence joins TRBV2 and TRBJ2-7; D might be TRBD1 (6 bases). The CDR3 spans 15 residues. CDR1 SNHLY and CDR2 FYNNEI come from the germline V gene. This chain's CDR3 is CTSRPVDRLTYEQYF. CDR3 sequence (DNA): TGTACCAGCCGCCCTGTAGACAGGTTAACCTACGAGCAGTACTTC.

This clonotype has more than one count but fewer than ten. The rearrangement links TRBV5-1 to TRBJ1-2; D unresolved. The CDR3 totals 13 residues. V lost 4 bases and J 12 bases, leaving 19 bases between the germline ends. The germline V gene has CDR1 SGHRS and CDR2 YFSETQ. CDR3 sequence: CASSPGLSRGDTF. CDR3 bases: TGCGCCAGCAGCCCTGGACTCTCCCGTGGTGACACCTTC.

This clonotype was observed a handful of times. The chain joins TRBV5-1 to TRBJ1-4; no clear D. CDR1 is SGHRS and CDR2 is YFSETQ in the germline V gene. V gave up 3 bases and J gave up 0 bases, with 6 bases separating them. This CDR3 comprises 14 residues. For the CDR3, the DNA is TGCGCCAGCAGCTCCGTTTCAACTAATGAAAAACTGTTTTTT. As protein: CASSSVSTNEKLFF.

This clonotype was observed many times. The chain uses TRBV20-1 and TRBJ2-1; possible D gene TRBD2, 6 bases. CDR1 is DFQATT and CDR2 is SNEGSKA in the germline V gene (reference sequence). With 1 base removed from V and 2 bases from J, the gap between germline ends came to 12 bases. The CDR3 length is 15 residues. The CDR3 protein is CSARVGGATYNEQFF. CDR3 in DNA: TGCAGTGCTAGAGTGGGCGGGGCCACCTACAATGAGCAGTTCTTC.

This clonotype was detected ten times or more. The chain carries TRBV28 and TRBJ2-1, with D perhaps matching TRBD1 or TRBD2 (5 bases each). Germline V gene sequence: CDR1 MDHEN, CDR2 SYDVKM. Deletions cut 4 bases from V and 6 bases from J, with 13 bases between. This CDR3 has 14 residues. The CDR3 DNA reads as TGTGCCAGCAGTTGGGACCTAGGCGGCAATGAGCAGTTCTTC. It encodes CASSWDLGGNEQFF. The whole variable domain, remainder taken from reference TRBV28 and TRBJ2-1, is DVKVTQSSRYLVKRTGEKVFLECVQDMDHENMFWYRQDPGLGLRLIYFSYDVKMKEKGDIPEGYSVSREKKERFSLILESASTNQTSMYLCASSWDLGGNEQFFGPGTRLTVL.

In the case of this clonotype: Just one base apart from a much larger clone, this may be a read error. The chain uses TRBV5-8 and TRBJ2-1; 9 bases align to TRBD2. Germline loops: CDR1 SGHTS, CDR2 YDEGEE. The CDR3 totals 16 residues. Here the CDR3 DNA reads TGTACCAGCAGCTTGGTTTCAGCGGGAGGAAGTAATGAGCAGTTCTTC. Protein: CTSSLVSAGGSNEQFF.

There are many counts of this clonotype. The CDR3: CASSLAFPEGAEAFF. In DNA, the CDR3 is TGCGCCAGCAGCTTGGCCTTCCCGGAGGGAGCTGAAGCTTTCTTT. This chain connects TRBV5-1 to TRBJ1-1; D gene unclear. The CDR3 is 15 residues long. CDR1 is SGHRS and CDR2 is YFSETQ in the germline V gene. With 0 bases removed from V and 6 bases from J, the gap between germline ends came to 15 bases.

This clonotype was observed many times. The J gene is TRBJ1-1, the V gene TRBV5-1, with D possibly being TRBD1 (5 bases). The CDR3 extends over 15 amino acids. Per the germline V gene, CDR1 is SGHRS and CDR2 is YFSETQ. Trimming took off 0 bases at V and 1 base at J, with 10 bases between the two ends. This CDR3 reads CASSLAGTANTEAFF. The CDR3 bases are TGCGCCAGCAGCTTGGCCGGGACGGCGAACACTGAAGCTTTCTTT.

In this sample, this clonotype turned up a few times. The chain joins TRBV14 to TRBJ1-1, with D hard to call. V was shortened by 7 bases and J by 4 bases, with 25 bases between the two germline ends. This CDR3 region has 17 residues. Germline V gene data show CDR1 as SGHDN and CDR2 as FVKESK. In nucleotides, the CDR3 is TGTGCCAGCATCCCTCCGGGGTCTATATATATCGGCACTGAAGCTTTCTTT. Residues: CASIPPGSIYIGTEAFF.

Ten or more counts support this clonotype. This chain joins TRBV20-1 and TRBJ2-3, with 8 bases matching TRBD2. The CDR3 sequence is 14 residues long. The germline V gene has CDR1 DFQATT and CDR2 SNEGSKA (reference sequence). With 2 bases clipped from V and 1 base from J, the junction kept 2 bases outside the gene matches. CDR3: CSARIAGRTDTQYF. The CDR3 DNA reads TGCAGTGCTAGAATAGCGGGACGCACAGATACGCAGTATTTT.

The table lists this clonotype with many counts. The chain recombines TRBV2 with TRBJ2-7; 14 bases are a match to TRBD2. J lost 0 bases, V lost 7 bases, and 5 bases had no gene match. This CDR3 spans 16 amino acids. The germline V gene has CDR1 SNHLY and CDR2 FYNNEI. The CDR3 DNA follows: TGTGCCAGCAAGAGGACTAGCGGGAGGAGCTCCTACGAGCAGTACTTC. Protein: CASKRTSGRSSYEQYF.

This chain connects TRBV4-2 to TRBJ2-5; D may be TRBD2 (6 bases). Germline loops: CDR1 LGHNA, CDR2 YNFKEQ. The V end was cut by 5 bases, the J end by 5 bases, with 12 bases between. The CDR3 spans 13 residues. CDR3 bases: TGTGCCAGCAGCGCAGGGAGGATGGAGACCCAGTACTTC. The encoded protein is CASSAGRMETQYF.

This clonotype has at least ten counts. The chain carries TRBV5-5 and TRBJ2-1, with 10 bases fitting TRBD2. Per the germline V gene, CDR1 is SGHKS and CDR2 is YYEKEE (reference sequence). The CDR3 runs to 16 residues. Unmatched junction bases numbered 6, after V lost 4 bases and J lost 2 bases. The CDR3 sequence is CASSAGLAQTYNEQFF. Here the CDR3 DNA reads TGTGCCAGCAGCGCGGGACTAGCGCAAACCTACAATGAGCAGTTCTTC.

This clonotype was detected only a few times. The chain recombines TRBV12-5 with TRBJ2-7, with TRBD1 matching over 9 bases. This CDR3 spans 14 amino acids. V dropped 7 bases and J dropped 4; count of bases not matched to a gene: 8. Germline CDR1 LGHNT, CDR2 FRNRAP. CDR3 in DNA: TGTGCTAGTGCCAAGGGACAGGGAGGATACGAGCAGTACTTC. Translation: CASAKGQGGYEQYF.

This clonotype was counted ten times or more. This sequence joins TRBV20-1 and TRBJ2-5; D might be TRBD1 (5 bases). Looked up from germline, CDR1 is DFQATT and CDR2 is SNEGSKA (reference sequence). This CDR3 has 16 residues. V was trimmed by 1 base and J by 1 base, leaving 16 bases between them. The chain's CDR3 is CSARVRRQILQETQYF. For the CDR3, the DNA is TGCAGTGCTAGAGTTAGAAGACAGATCCTCCAAGAGACCCAGTACTTC.

The rearrangement uses TRBV12-5 and TRBJ2-7, with 8 bases fitting TRBD1. This CDR3 region has 12 residues. CDR1 is LGHNT, CDR2 FRNRAP, per germline. After removal of 7 bases from V and 6 bases from J, the junction contained 5 bases not matched to a gene. CDR3 coding DNA: TGTGCTAGTGCATTAGGGACAGGCGAGCAGTACTTC. It codes for CASALGTGEQYF.

This clonotype was picked up a small number of times. The chain uses TRBV6-6 and TRBJ2-3; D may be TRBD2 (6 bases). The germline CDR1 and CDR2 sequences are MNHNY and SVGAGI (reference sequence). Trimming left V 0 bases short and J 0 bases short, with 19 bases between. This CDR3 comprises 19 residues. CDR3 sequence reads: CASSYSASARSPSTDTQYF. CDR3 bases: TGTGCCAGCAGTTACTCTGCTAGCGCTAGATCTCCTAGCACAGATACGCAGTATTTT.

V and J are TRBV28 and TRBJ1-3, with 7 nucleotides matching TRBD1. The CDR3 consists of 16 residues. J lost 3 bases, V lost 6 bases, and 11 bases had no gene match. Per the germline V gene, CDR1 is MDHEN and CDR2 is SYDVKM. CDR3 nucleotide sequence: TGTGCCAGCAGGGAGACAGGGACCCCGAATGGAAACACCATATATTTT. Translated, it gives CASRETGTPNGNTIYF.

Many counts were recorded for this clonotype. J is TRBJ2-3 and V is TRBV20-1; D is tentatively TRBD1 or TRBD2 (5 bases each). From germline, CDR1 is DFQATT and CDR2 SNEGSKA (reference sequence). With 0 bases removed from V and 1 base from J, the gap between germline ends came to 14 bases. The CDR3 runs 16 residues. The CDR3 DNA is TGCAGTGCTAGAGATCAGCAGGGAGCGGGCACAGATACGCAGTATTTT. It encodes CSARDQQGAGTDTQYF.

This clonotype was seen many times. The chain recombines TRBV6-7 with TRBJ2-3; TRBD2 matches at 9 bases. TRBV6-7 counts as an open reading frame of uncertain function. The CDR3 has 16 amino acids. V gave up 4 bases and J gave up 2 bases; unmatched junction bases: 7. This CDR3 reads CASSSPGLADTDTQYF. The CDR3 DNA sequence: TGTGCCAGCAGTTCCCCGGGACTAGCAGACACAGATACGCAGTATTTT.

This clonotype has more than one count but fewer than ten. The chain couples TRBV20-1 to TRBJ2-5, with 8 bases fitting TRBD1. The J segment lost 5 bases and the V segment lost 3 bases, leaving 11 bases of the junction unmatched. Per the germline V gene, CDR1 is DFQATT and CDR2 is SNEGSKA (reference sequence). CDR3 length equals 15 residues. Here the CDR3 DNA reads TGCAGTGCTAGTCGCCCTAGGACAGGGAGGGAGACCCAGTACTTC. It codes for CSASRPRTGRETQYF.

This clonotype was counted only a few times. A clone one base away is much larger, so this may be a read error. The rearrangement joins TRBV20-1 to TRBJ1-5, with TRBD1 matching over 7 bases. Germline V gene lookup returns CDR1 DFQATT and CDR2 SNEGSKA (reference sequence). The CDR3 loop spans 13 amino acids. Written as DNA, the CDR3 is TGCAGTGCTAGAAGGGACAGCAATCAGCCCCAGCGTTTT. Residues: CSARRDSNQPQRF.

This clonotype was observed a handful of times. This chain links TRBV12-3 or TRBV12-4 with TRBJ2-7, with 8 positions matching TRBD1. This CDR3 spans 12 amino acids. Losses at the gene ends were 4 bases for V and 6 bases for J; bases not matched to a gene: 2. CDR3 amino acids: CASSYTGGEQYF. The DNA for the CDR3 is TGTGCCAGCAGTTATACAGGGGGCGAGCAGTACTTC.

This clonotype has at least ten counts. V and J are TRBV3-1 and TRBJ1-5; D is undetermined. The V and J ends lost 6 bases and 2 bases respectively, with 14 bases between them. This CDR3 is built from 15 residues. Germline V gene lookup returns CDR1 LGHDT and CDR2 YNNKEL (reference sequence). The CDR3 coding sequence is TGTGCCAGCAGTGATCGGGGATTGGGCAATCAGCCCCAGCATTTT. As protein: CASSDRGLGNQPQHF.

This clonotype was seen more than once but under ten times. The chain carries TRBV5-4 and TRBJ1-1; 10 bases are a match to TRBD1. Germline V gene lookup returns CDR1 SGHNT and CDR2 YYREEE (reference sequence). The CDR3 length is 16 residues. Losses at the gene ends were 4 bases for V and 5 bases for J; bases not matched to a gene: 11. The CDR3 sequence is CASSPKPGQGWTEAFF. CDR3 DNA sequence: TGTGCCAGCAGCCCCAAACCGGGACAGGGGTGGACTGAAGCTTTCTTT.

Notes on this clonotype: This sequence may be a read error, since a much larger clone differs from it by one base. J is TRBJ1-1 and V is TRBV5-1, with TRBD1 matching over 8 bases. This CDR3 is 16 amino acids long. Germline-derived CDR1 and CDR2 are SGHRS and YFSETQ. This chain's CDR3 is CAGSLVQGALGTEAFF. The DNA of the CDR3 is TGCGCCGGCAGCTTGGTCCAGGGGGCTTTGGGCACTGAAGCTTTCTTT.